This T cell receptor (beta chain) was profiled in a study of T cell responses to AZD1222 COVID-19 vaccine. Study-wide results and caveats: Baseline serostatus was positive in only a handful of AZD1222 recipients.

V was clipped by 1 base and J by 0 bases, with 11 bases between them. CDR3 length equals 16 residues. Germline assignment: CDR1 SGHDT and CDR2 YYEEEE. On this clone itself: Its antigen is unknown.

Sequencing used immunoSEQ multiplex PCR; TCRdb keeps in-frame clones, though not all of them. The sample has more than 85,000 clones, around 90% seen once. The sample was peripheral blood, taken on day 0 of AZD1222 vaccination. This receptor was identified in an adult in good health. The rearrangement uses TRBV5-6 and TRBJ1-3; D unclear. CDR3 bases: TGTGCCAGCAGCTTGTATAGGCAGGACTCTGGAAACACCATATATTTT. This gives the protein CASSLYRQDSGNTIYF.